In this sample, the clone carrying this T cell receptor (beta chain) turned up once. Its target is unknown. These data belong to a study of cytomegalovirus exposure and HLA in healthy donors. Study-level information: An earlier analysis found roughly 110 million unique TCR beta sequences from approximately 190 million T cells. Ancestry clustering placed roughly 86% of some 400 genotyped donors in the Caucasian-associated cluster. Overall study findings and caveats: A few CMV-associated chains were confirmed in vitro to be specific for CMV antigens.

Germline lookup yields CDR1 MNHEY and CDR2 SMNVEV (reference sequence). The CDR3 covers 15 residues. J lost 7 bases, V lost 3 bases, and 9 bases had no gene match. Researchers ran the PCR with 60 Vbeta and 13 Jbeta primers. The table came from immunoSEQ multiplex PCR; TCRdb's copy has only in-frame clones and leaves some out. The data contain about 190,000 clones, about four fifths of them seen just once; the ten biggest clones take up about 4.6%. The sample consisted of PBMCs. The source of this sequence is a man aged 30 to 45 in good health and CMV-seropositive. This sequence joins TRBV27 and TRBJ2-1; TRBD1 aligns across 7 bases. The CDR3 DNA reads as TGTGCCAGCAGTTTTCGACAGGGACGATCGAATGAGCAGTTCTTC. Its protein is CASSFRQGRSNEQFF.